This T cell receptor (beta chain) was retrieved from a study of blood T cell repertoires in COVID-19. Study at large: The United States, Italy and Spain were the sources of the acute and convalescent COVID-19 samples. Sample material is recorded as cDNA or gDNA derived from T cells, B-cell-depleted T cells, or PBMCs.

Methods used by the authors: Reference gene primers were amplified, and this amplification served to estimate nucleated cell counts. TCRdb's copy holds only in-frame clones and misses some; the assay was immunoSEQ multiplex PCR. The V and J calls and clone size were taken over from that table, and D and trimming were inferred from the DNA. This table has fewer than 70,000 clones, 80% to 90% appearing once. CDR1 SGHRS and CDR2 YFSETQ come from the germline V gene. V shed 0 bases, J shed 6 bases, and the junction held 6 bases outside the gene matches. The CDR3 has 16 amino acids. Sequencing was performed on peripheral blood. The TCR sequence derives from a man over 45 with acute or convalescent COVID-19. The chain joins TRBV5-1 to TRBJ2-1, with TRBD1 matching 10 bases. In nucleotides, the CDR3 is TGCGCCAGCAGCTTGGATGGGACAGGGGTTGGCAATGAGCAGTTCTTC. Translated: CASSLDGTGVGNEQFF.